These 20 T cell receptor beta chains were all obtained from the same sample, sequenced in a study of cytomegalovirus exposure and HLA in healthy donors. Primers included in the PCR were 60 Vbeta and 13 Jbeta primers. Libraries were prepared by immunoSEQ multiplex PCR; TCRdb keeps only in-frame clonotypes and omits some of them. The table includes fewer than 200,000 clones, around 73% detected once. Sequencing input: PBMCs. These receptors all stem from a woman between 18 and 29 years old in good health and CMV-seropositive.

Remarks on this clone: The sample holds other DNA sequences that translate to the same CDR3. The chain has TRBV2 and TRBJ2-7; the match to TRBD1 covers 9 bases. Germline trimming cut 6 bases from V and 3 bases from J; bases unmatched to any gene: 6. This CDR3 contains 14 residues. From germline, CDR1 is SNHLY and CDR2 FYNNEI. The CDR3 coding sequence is TGTGCCAGCAGGGGACAGGGTAGCAGCTACGAGCAGTACTTC. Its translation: CASRGQGSSYEQYF.

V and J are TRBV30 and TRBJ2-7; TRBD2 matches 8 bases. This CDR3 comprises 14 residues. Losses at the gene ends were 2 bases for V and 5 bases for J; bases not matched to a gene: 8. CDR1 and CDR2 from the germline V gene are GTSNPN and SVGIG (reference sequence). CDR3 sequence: CAWSPPVAGNEQYF. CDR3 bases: TGTGCCTGGAGTCCCCCGGTAGCGGGGAACGAGCAGTACTTC.

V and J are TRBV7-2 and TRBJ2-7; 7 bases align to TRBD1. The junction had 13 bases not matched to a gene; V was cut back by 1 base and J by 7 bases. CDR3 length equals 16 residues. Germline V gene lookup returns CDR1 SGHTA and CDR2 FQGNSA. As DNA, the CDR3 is TGTGCCAGCAGCTTAGGATTTGGGACAGCTACGAGTGAGCAGTACTTC. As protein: CASSLGFGTATSEQYF.

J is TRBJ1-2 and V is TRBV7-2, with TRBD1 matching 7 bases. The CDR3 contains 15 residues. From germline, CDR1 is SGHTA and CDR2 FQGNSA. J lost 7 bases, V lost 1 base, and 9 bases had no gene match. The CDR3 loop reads CASSLEARGTGGYTF. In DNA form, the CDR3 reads TGTGCCAGCAGCTTAGAGGCCAGGGGGACCGGTGGCTACACCTTC.

The CDR3 reads CASSLTSGETQYF. The CDR3 nucleotides are TGTGCCAGCAGCTTAACTAGTGGTGAGACCCAGTACTTC. The chain couples TRBV7-3 to TRBJ2-5; D remains ambiguous. This CDR3 has 13 residues. Germline V lookup: CDR1 SGHTA, CDR2 FQGTGA. V lost 0 bases and J 5 bases, leaving 7 bases between the germline ends.

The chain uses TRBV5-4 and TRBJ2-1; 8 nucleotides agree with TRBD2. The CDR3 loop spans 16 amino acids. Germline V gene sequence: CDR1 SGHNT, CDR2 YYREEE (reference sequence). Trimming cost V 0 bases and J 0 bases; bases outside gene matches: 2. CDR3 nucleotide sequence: TGTGCCAGCAGCTTGGGCCGGGGGGGCTCCTACAATGAGCAGTTCTTC. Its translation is CASSLGRGGSYNEQFF. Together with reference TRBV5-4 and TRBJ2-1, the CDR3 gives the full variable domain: ETGVTQSPTHLIKTRGQQVTLRCSSQSGHNTVSWYQQALGQGPQFIFQYYREEENGRGNFPPRFSGLQFPNYSSELNVNALELDDSALYLCASSLGRGGSYNEQFFGPGTRLTVL.

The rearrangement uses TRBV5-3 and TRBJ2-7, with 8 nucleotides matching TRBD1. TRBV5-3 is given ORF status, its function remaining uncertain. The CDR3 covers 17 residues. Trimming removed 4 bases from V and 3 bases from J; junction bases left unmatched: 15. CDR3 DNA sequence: TGTGCCAGAAGCAGCAAGGACAGGGATGGAGAATTCTACGAGCAGTACTTC. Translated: CARSSKDRDGEFYEQYF.

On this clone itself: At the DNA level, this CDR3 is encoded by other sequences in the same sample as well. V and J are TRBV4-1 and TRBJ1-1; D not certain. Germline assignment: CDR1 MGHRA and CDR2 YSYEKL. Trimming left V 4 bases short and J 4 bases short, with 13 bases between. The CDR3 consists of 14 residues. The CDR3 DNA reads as TGCGCCAGCAGCCGACAAACGGCCAGCACTGAAGCTTTCTTT. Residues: CASSRQTASTEAFF.

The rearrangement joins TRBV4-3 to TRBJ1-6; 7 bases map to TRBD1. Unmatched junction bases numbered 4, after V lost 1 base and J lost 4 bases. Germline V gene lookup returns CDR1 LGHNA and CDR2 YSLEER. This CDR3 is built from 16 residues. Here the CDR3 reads CASSQGRDRYNSPLHF. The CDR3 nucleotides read TGCGCCAGCAGCCAAGGACGGGACAGATATAATTCACCCCTCCACTTT.

CDR3 DNA sequence: TGTGCCAGCAGCCCCACAGGGGCCGGCACAGATACGCAGTATTTT. It is translated as CASSPTGAGTDTQYF. The rearrangement uses TRBV5-5 and TRBJ2-3, with 7 bases identical to TRBD1. V shed 4 bases, J shed 1 base, and the junction held 6 bases outside the gene matches. CDR3 length equals 15 residues. The germline CDR1 and CDR2 sequences are SGHKS and YYEKEE (reference sequence).

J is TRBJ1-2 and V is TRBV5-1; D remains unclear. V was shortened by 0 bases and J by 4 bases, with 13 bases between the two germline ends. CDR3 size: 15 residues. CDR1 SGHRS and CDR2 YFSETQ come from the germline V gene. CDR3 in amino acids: CASSLEAGSLYGYTF. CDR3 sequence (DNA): TGCGCCAGCAGCTTGGAGGCAGGCTCCCTCTATGGCTACACCTTC.

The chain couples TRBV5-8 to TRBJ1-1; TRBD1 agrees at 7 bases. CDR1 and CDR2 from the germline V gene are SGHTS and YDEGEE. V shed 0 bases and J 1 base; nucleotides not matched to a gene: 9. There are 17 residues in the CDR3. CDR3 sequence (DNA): TGTGCCAGCAGCTTGGAGACAGGGAGTCGAACGAACACTGAAGCTTTCTTT. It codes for CASSLETGSRTNTEAFF.

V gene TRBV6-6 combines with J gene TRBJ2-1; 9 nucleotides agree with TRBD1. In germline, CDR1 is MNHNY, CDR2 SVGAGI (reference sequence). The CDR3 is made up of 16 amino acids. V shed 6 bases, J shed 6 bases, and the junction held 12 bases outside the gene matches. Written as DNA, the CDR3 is TGTGCCAGCAGCAAATCCGGGACAGGGTCTATCAATGAGCAGTTCTTC. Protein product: CASSKSGTGSINEQFF.

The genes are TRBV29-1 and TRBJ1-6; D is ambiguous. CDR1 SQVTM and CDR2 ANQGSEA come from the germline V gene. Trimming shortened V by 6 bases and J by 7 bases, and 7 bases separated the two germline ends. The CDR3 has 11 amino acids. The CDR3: CSVGENSPLHF. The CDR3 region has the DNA TGCAGCGTCGGGGAGAATTCACCCCTCCACTTT.

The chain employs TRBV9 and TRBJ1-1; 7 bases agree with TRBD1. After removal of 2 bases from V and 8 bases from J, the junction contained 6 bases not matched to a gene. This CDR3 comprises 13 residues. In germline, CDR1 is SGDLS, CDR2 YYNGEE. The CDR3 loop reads CASSVISRGEAFF. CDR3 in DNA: TGTGCCAGCAGCGTTATCTCCAGGGGGGAAGCTTTCTTT. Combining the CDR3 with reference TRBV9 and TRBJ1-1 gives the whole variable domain DSGVTQTPKHLITATGQRVTLRCSPRSGDLSVYWYQQSLDQGLQFLIQYYNGEERAKGNILERFSAQQFPDLHSELNLSSLELGDSALYFCASSVISRGEAFFGQGTRLTVV.

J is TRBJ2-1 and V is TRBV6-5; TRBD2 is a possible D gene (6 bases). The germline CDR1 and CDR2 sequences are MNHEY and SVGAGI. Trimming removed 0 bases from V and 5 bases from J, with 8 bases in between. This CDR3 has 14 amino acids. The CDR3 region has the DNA TGTGCCAGCAGTTACTCGACTAGGCACAATGAGCAGTTCTTC. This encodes CASSYSTRHNEQFF.

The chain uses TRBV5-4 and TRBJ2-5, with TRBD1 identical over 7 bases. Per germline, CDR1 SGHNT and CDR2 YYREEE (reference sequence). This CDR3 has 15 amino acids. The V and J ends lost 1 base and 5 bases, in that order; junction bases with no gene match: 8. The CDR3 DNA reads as TGTGCCAGCAGCTTGATGCTGCAGGGGGATGAGACCCAGTACTTC. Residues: CASSLMLQGDETQYF. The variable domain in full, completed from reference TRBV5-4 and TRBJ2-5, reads ETGVTQSPTHLIKTRGQQVTLRCSSQSGHNTVSWYQQALGQGPQFIFQYYREEENGRGNFPPRFSGLQFPNYSSELNVNALELDDSALYLCASSLMLQGDETQYFGPGTRLLVL.

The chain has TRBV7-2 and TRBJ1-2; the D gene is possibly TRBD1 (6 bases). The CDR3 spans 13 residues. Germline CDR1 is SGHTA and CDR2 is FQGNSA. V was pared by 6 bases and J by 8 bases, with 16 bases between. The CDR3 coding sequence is TGTGCCAGCAGTCCACAGGGTAGTTTGGGCTACACCTTC. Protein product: CASSPQGSLGYTF.

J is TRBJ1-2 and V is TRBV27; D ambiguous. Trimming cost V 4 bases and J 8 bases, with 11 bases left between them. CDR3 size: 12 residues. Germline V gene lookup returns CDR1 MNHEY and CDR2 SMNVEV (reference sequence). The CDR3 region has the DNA TGTGCCAGCAGTTCCGGGATCGGCGGCTACACCTTC. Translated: CASSSGIGGYTF.

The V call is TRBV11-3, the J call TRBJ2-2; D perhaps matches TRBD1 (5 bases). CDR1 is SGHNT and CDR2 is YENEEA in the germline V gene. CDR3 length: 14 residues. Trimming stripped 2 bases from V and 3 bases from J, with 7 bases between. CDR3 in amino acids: CASSLPGYTGELFF. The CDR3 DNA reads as TGTGCCAGCAGCTTACCAGGGTACACCGGGGAGCTGTTTTTT.